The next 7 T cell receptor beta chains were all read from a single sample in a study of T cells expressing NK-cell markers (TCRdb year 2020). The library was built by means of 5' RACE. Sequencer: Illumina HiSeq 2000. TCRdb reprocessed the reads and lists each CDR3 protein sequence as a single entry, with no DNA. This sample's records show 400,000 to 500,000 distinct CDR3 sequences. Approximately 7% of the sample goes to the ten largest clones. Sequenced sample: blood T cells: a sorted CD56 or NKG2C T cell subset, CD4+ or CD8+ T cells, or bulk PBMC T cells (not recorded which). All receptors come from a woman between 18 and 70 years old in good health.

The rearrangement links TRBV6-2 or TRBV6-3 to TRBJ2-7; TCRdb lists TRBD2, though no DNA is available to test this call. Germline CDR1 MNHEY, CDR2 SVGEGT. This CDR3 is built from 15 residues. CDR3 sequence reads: CASRESGRATYEQYF.

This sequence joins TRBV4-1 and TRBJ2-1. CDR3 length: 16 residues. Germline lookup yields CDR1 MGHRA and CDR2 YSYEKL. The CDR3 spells CASSQPARASYNEQFF.

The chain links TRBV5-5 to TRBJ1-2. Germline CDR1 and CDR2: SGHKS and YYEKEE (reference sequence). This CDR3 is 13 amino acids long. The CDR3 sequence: CASSETVNYGYTF.

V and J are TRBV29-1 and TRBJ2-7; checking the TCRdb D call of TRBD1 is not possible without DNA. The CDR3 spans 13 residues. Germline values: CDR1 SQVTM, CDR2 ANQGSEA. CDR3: CSVRTGNSYEQYF.

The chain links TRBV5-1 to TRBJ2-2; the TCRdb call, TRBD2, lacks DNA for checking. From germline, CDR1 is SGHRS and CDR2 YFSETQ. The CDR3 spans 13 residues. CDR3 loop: CASEEGYTGELFF.

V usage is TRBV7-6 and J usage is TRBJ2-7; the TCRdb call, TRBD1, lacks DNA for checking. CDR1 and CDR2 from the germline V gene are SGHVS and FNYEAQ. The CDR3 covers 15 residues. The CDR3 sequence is CASSPGQGAGYEQYF. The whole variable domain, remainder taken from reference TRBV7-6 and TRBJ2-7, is GAGVSQSPRYKVTKRGQDVALRCDPISGHVSLYWYRQALGQGPEFLTYFNYEAQQDKSGLPNDRFSAERPEGSISTLTIQRTEQRDSAMYRCASSPGQGAGYEQYFGPGTRLTVT.

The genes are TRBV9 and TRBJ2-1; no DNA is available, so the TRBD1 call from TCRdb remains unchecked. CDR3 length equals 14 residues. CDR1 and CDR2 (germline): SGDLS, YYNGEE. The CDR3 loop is CASSGGDEYNEQFF. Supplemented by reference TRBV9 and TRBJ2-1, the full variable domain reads DSGVTQTPKHLITATGQRVTLRCSPRSGDLSVYWYQQSLDQGLQFLIQYYNGEERAKGNILERFSAQQFPDLHSELNLSSLELGDSALYFCASSGGDEYNEQFFGPGTRLTVL.